This TCR beta chain was observed in a study of cytomegalovirus exposure and HLA in healthy donors. The CDR3 is 16 amino acids. The germline CDR1 and CDR2 sequences are SGHNT and YYREEE (reference sequence). Trimming shortened V by 1 base and J by 0 bases, and 13 bases separated the two germline ends. The PCR employed 60 Vbeta primers together with 13 Jbeta primers. Sequencing used immunoSEQ multiplex PCR; TCRdb keeps in-frame clones, though not all of them. The sample shows 150,000 to 200,000 clones, 79% of them seen only once. The study's findings and limits: In a later analysis, at a false discovery rate of 0.05, about 17,000 TCR beta sequences matched HLA alleles. Later analysis identified a missense DCLRE1C variant that was linked to TCR beta V- and J-gene trimming.

In the case of this clone: Its antigen is as yet unknown.

V is TRBV5-4 and J is TRBJ1-2; D is perhaps TRBD1 (5 bases). The sequenced material came from PBMCs. The receptor was derived from a male donor in good health and CMV-seropositive. The DNA of the CDR3 is TGTGCCAGCAGCTTGCTGTGGGGCAGTTCTAACTATGGCTACACCTTC. This sequence encodes CASSLLWGSSNYGYTF.